This T cell receptor beta chain derives from a study of cytomegalovirus exposure and HLA in healthy donors. Study overall: The early release's HLA-typed donors yielded approximately 85 million unique TCRs. Study-level findings and limits: Most sequenced TCRs were rare (though some public TCRs occurred in many donors). Several of the most significant clusters appeared linked to common viral pathogens, based on a later analysis.

Germline V gene data show CDR1 as LNHDA and CDR2 as SQIVND (reference sequence). The CDR3 length is 11 residues. The V end was cut by 2 bases, the J end by 12 bases, with 11 bases between. Both 60 Vbeta primers and 13 Jbeta primers went into the PCR. Sequencing used immunoSEQ multiplex PCR; TCRdb keeps in-frame clones, though not all of them. The data hold around 200,000 clones, with around 68% observed a single time. In this sample, this clone turned up a few times. The antigen is unknown. The donors comprised healthy bone marrow donors. The material sequenced was PBMCs. The clonotype comes from a man aged 40-50 years in good health and CMV-seronegative. The J gene is TRBJ2-7, the V gene TRBV19; tentative D call: TRBD2 (5 bases). The CDR3 spells CASSILRTPYF. CDR3 bases: TGTGCCAGTAGTATACTAAGGACTCCGTACTTC. Filled out from reference TRBV19 and TRBJ2-7, the complete variable domain reads DGGITQSPKYLFRKEGQNVTLSCEQNLNHDAMYWYRQDPGQGLRLIYYSQIVNDFQKGDIAEGYSVSREKKESFPLTVTSAQKNPTAFYLCASSILRTPYFGPGTRLTVT.